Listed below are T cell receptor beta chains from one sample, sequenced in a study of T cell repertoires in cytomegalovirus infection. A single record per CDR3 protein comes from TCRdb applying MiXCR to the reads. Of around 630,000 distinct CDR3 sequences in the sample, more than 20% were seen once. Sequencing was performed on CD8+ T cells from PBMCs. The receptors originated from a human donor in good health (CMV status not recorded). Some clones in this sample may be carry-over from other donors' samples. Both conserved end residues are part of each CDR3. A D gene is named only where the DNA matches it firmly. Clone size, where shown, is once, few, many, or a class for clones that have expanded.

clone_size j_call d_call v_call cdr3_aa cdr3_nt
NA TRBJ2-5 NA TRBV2 CASRGTLPPLKTQYF TGTGCCAGCAGAGGGACATTGCCCCCCTTGAAGACCCAGTACTTC
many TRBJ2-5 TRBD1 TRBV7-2 CASSLGGTEETQYF TGTGCCAGCAGCTTAGGTGGGACAGAAGAGACCCAGTACTTC
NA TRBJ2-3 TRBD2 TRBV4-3 CASSQDVAGGLTDTQYF TGCGCCAGCAGCCAAGATGTAGCGGGGGGCCTCACAGATACGCAGTATTTT
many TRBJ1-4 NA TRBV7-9 CASSGKGITNEKLFF TGTGCCAGCAGCGGAAAGGGGATTACTAATGAAAAACTGTTTTTT
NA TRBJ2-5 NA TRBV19 CASSTLYQETQYF TGTGCCAGTAGTACCCTTTACCAAGAGACCCAGTACTTC
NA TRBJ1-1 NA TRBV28 CASSRPGTLTLNTEAFF TGTGCCAGCAGTAGGCCGGGGACCCTTACTCTGAACACTGAAGCTTTCTTT
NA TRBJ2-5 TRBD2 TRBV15 CATSRVAGRDETQYF TGTGCCACCAGCAGAGTAGCGGGCAGGGACGAGACCCAGTACTTC
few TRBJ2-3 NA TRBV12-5 CASGLRQDTQYF TGTGCTAGTGGTTTGCGACAAGATACGCAGTATTTT
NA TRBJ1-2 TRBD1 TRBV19 CASSSLNPRRQGAHGYTF TGTGCCAGTAGTTCACTTAACCCCCGACGGCAGGGGGCCCATGGCTACACCTTC
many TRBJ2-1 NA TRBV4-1 CASSQGTSLYNEQFF TGCGCCAGCAGCCAGGGGACCTCTCTATACAATGAGCAGTTCTTC
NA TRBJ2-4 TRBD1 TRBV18 CASSPYQDRLNIQYF TGTGCCAGCTCACCATATCAGGACAGGTTAAACATTCAGTACTTC
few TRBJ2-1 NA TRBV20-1 CSARAPDLRDEQFF TGCAGTGCTAGAGCCCCCGACCTTAGGGATGAGCAGTTCTTC
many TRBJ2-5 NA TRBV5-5 CASSLEGDGGPQETQYF TGTGCCAGCAGCTTGGAAGGAGACGGGGGGCCCCAAGAGACCCAGTACTTC
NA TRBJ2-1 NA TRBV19 CASSSSVSSYNEQFF TGTGCCAGTAGTTCCTCAGTTAGCTCCTACAATGAGCAGTTCTTC
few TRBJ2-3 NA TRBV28 CASSLVLGTQRSSTDTQYF TGTGCCAGCAGTTTAGTTTTGGGGACACAGCGCTCTAGCACAGATACGCAGTATTTT
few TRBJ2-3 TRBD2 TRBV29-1 CSVEDQTSGGFPQYF TGCAGCGTTGAAGATCAAACTAGCGGGGGGTTTCCGCAGTATTTT
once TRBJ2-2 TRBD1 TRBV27 CASSLWQGAPGELFF TGTGCCAGCAGTTTATGGCAGGGGGCCCCCGGGGAGCTGTTTTTT
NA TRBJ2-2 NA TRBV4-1 CASSQGRRLDGNTGELFF TGCGCCAGCAGCCAAGGTCGAAGACTGGACGGGAACACCGGGGAGCTGTTTTTT
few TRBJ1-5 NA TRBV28 CAASRGSNQPQHF TGTGCCGCCAGTAGAGGTAGCAATCAGCCCCAGCATTTT
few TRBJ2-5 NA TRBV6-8 CASSYKRAFQETQYF TGTGCCAGCAGTTACAAAAGGGCGTTCCAAGAGACCCAGTACTTC
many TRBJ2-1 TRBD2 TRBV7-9 CASSFSGGPTSEQFF TGTGCCAGCAGCTTTAGCGGGGGGCCGACCAGTGAGCAGTTCTTC
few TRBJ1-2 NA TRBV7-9 CASRKQGGDRYTF TGTGCCAGCAGGAAACAGGGTGGGGATCGCTACACCTTC
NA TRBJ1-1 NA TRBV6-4 CASSEGPGVTEAYF TGTGCCAGCAGTGAGGGCCCGGGGGTTACTGAAGCTTACTTT
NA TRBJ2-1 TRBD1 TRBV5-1 CASRSGTGQFF TGCGCCAGCAGGTCCGGGACAGGGCAGTTCTTC
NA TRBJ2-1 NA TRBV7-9 CASTLPSSYNEQFF TGTGCCAGCACCCTCCCGAGCTCCTACAATGAGCAGTTCTTC
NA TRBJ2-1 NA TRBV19 CASSIAGDSYNEQFF TGTGCCAGTAGTATAGCCGGGGACTCCTACAATGAGCAGTTCTTC
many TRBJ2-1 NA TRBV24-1 CATSDPSQDPSYNEQFF TGTGCCACCAGTGACCCCTCACAGGACCCGTCCTACAATGAGCAGTTCTTC
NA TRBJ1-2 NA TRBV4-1 CASSQRRAGFGYTF TGCGCCAGCAGCCAACGGCGTGCGGGGTTCGGCTACACCTTC
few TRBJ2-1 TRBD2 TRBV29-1 CGSAGGPYNEQFF TGCGGGTCGGCGGGGGGGCCCTACAATGAGCAGTTCTTC
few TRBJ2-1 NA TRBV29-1 CSALFSYNEQFF TGCAGCGCTTTATTCTCCTACAATGAGCAGTTCTTC
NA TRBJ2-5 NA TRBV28 CASSSPGRTPLETQYF TGTGCCAGCAGTTCCCCCGGACGGACCCCCCTGGAGACCCAGTACTTC
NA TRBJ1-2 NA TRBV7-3 CASSLHPLGDTDPQDYGYTF TGTGCCAGCAGCTTACACCCGTTAGGGGACACAGATCCTCAAGACTATGGCTACACCTTC
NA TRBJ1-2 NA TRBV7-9 CASSSRDITPNYGCTF TGTGCCAGCAGCTCCCGGGACATAACCCCAAACTATGGCTGCACCTTC
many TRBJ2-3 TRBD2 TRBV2 CASRETSWGEADTQYF TGTGCCAGCAGGGAGACTAGCTGGGGGGAGGCAGATACGCAGTATTTT
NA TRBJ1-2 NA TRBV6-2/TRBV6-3 CASSYQTQGSYGYTF TGTGCCAGCAGTTACCAGACGCAGGGGTCCTATGGCTACACCTTC
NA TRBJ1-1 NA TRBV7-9 CASSLGRGTNTEAFF TGTGCCAGCAGCTTAGGACGGGGGACGAACACTGAAGCTTTCTTT
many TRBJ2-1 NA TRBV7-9 CASSLVGLGGDEQFF TGTGCCAGCAGCTTAGTTGGACTAGGGGGCGATGAGCAGTTCTTC
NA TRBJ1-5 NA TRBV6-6 CASSYVTGRNQPQHF TGTGCCAGCAGTTACGTTACAGGGCGAAATCAGCCCCAGCATTTT
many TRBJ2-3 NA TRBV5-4 CASSLGPLGSDTQYF TGTGCCAGCAGCTTGGGCCCCCTAGGATCAGATACGCAGTATTTT
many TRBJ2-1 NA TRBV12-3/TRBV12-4 CASSSLSSYNEQFF TGTGCCAGCAGTTCCTTGAGCTCCTACAATGAGCAGTTCTTC
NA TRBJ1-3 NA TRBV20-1 CSAETNTVKRFDSGNTIYF TGCAGTGCCGAGACCAATACGGTGAAGCGTTTTGACTCTGGAAACACCATATATTTT
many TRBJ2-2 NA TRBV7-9 CASSLQGTGELFF TGTGCCAGCAGTTTGCAGGGGACCGGGGAGCTGTTTTTT
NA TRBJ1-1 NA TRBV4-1 CASSQERIRPGNTEAFF TGCGCCAGCAGCCAAGAGAGGATTCGCCCGGGGAACACTGAAGCTTTCTTT
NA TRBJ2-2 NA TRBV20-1 CSGVRNTGELFF TGCAGTGGGGTGCGCAACACCGGGGAGCTGTTTTTT
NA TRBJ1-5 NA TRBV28 CASLGGDSNQPQHF TGTGCCAGCCTCGGTGGGGATAGCAATCAGCCCCAGCATTTT
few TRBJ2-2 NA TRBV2 CASSPWVKGGELFF TGTGCCAGCAGCCCCTGGGTAAAGGGCGGGGAGCTGTTTTTT
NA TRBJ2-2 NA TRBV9 CASSVEEGSNTGELFF TGTGCCAGCAGCGTAGAAGAGGGTTCGAACACCGGGGAGCTGTTTTTT
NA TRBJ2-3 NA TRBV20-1 CSAHGDGTGTQYF TGCAGTGCCCATGGAGATGGGACTGGTACGCAGTATTTT
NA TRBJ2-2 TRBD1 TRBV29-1 CSVDTGGVTGELFF TGCAGCGTGGACACAGGGGGTGTCACCGGGGAGCTGTTTTTT
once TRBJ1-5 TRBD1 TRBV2 CASWPGQGGDQPQHF TGTGCCAGCTGGCCCGGACAGGGAGGGGATCAGCCCCAGCATTTT
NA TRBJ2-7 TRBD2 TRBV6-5 CASSSGEPYEQYF TGTGCCAGCAGTAGCGGGGAACCCTACGAGCAGTACTTC
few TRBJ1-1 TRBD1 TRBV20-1 CSAKTGYWGEAFF TGCAGTGCTAAGACAGGGTATTGGGGTGAAGCTTTCTTT
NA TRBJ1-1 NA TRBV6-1 CASNSLGATEAFF TGTGCCAGTAACAGCTTGGGTGCCACTGAAGCTTTCTTT
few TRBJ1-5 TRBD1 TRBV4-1 CASSLTRGSNQPQHF TGCGCCAGCAGCCTCACCAGGGGGAGCAATCAGCCCCAGCATTTT
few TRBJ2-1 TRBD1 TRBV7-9 CASSSAGTGGNEQFF TGTGCCAGCAGCTCCGCCGGGACAGGGGGCAATGAGCAGTTCTTC